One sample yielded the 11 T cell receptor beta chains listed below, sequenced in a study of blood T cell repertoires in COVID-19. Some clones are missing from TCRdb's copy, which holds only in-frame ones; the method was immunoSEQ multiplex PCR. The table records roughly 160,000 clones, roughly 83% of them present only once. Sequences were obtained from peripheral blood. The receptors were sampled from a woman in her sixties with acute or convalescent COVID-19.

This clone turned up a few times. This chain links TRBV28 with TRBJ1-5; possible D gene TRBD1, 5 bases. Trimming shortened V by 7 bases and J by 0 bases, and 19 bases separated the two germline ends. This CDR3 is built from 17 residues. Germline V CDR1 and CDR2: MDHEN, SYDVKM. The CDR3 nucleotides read TGTGCCAGCAAGGCGGGATGGGGGATCAATAGCAATCAGCCCCAGCATTTT. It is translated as CASKAGWGINSNQPQHF.

CDR3 protein: CASSFSDSLNTEAFF. CDR3 sequence (DNA): TGCGCCAGCAGTTTCAGCGACAGCTTGAACACTGAAGCTTTCTTT. The gene calls are TRBV5-1 and TRBJ1-1; maybe TRBD1 (5 bases). The germline CDR1 and CDR2 sequences are SGHRS and YFSETQ. V was trimmed by 5 bases and J by 0 bases, leaving 14 bases between them. This CDR3 spans 15 amino acids. The variable domain in full, with the rest retrieved from reference TRBV5-1 and TRBJ1-1, is KAGVTQTPRYLIKTRGQQVTLSCSPISGHRSVSWYQQTPGQGLQFLFEYFSETQRNKGNFPGRFSGRQFSNSRSEMNVSTLELGDSALYLCASSFSDSLNTEAFFGQGTRLTVV.

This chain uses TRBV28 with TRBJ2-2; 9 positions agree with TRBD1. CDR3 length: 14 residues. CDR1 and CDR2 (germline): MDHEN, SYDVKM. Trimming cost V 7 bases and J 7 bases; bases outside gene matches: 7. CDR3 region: CASNLGQGDGELFF. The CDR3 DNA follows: TGTGCCAGCAACCTGGGACAGGGCGACGGGGAGCTGTTTTTT.

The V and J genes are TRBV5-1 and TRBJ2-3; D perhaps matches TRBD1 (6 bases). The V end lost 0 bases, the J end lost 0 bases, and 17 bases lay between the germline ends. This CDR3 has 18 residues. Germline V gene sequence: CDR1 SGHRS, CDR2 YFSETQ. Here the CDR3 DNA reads TGCGCCAGCAGCTTGGCCCCAAGGGGGATTTCTAGCACAGATACGCAGTATTTT. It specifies CASSLAPRGISSTDTQYF.

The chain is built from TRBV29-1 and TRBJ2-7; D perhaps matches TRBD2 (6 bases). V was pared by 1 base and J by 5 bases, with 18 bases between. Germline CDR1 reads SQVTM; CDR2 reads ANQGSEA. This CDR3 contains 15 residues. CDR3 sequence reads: CSVEGFGRGGNEQYF. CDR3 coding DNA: TGCAGCGTTGAAGGTTTTGGCCGTGGAGGGAACGAGCAGTACTTC.

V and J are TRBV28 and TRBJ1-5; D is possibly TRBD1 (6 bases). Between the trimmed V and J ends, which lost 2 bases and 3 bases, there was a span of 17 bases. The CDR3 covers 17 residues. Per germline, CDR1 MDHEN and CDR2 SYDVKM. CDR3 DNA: TGTGCCAGCAGTTTAATGGGCCGGGGGGCCCTCAATCAGCCCCAGCATTTT. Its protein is CASSLMGRGALNQPQHF.

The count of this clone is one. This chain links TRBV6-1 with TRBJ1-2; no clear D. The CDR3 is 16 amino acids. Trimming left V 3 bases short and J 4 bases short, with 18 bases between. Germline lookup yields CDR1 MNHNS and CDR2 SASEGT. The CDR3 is CASSDPSGRQIYGYTF. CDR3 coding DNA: TGTGCCAGCAGTGATCCATCTGGGCGTCAAATCTATGGCTACACCTTC.

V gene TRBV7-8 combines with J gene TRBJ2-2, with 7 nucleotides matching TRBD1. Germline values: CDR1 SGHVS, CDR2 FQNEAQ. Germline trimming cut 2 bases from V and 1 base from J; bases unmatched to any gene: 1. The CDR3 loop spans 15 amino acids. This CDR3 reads CASSLRDRNTGELFF. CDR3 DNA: TGTGCCAGCAGCTTAAGGGACAGGAACACCGGGGAGCTGTTTTTT.

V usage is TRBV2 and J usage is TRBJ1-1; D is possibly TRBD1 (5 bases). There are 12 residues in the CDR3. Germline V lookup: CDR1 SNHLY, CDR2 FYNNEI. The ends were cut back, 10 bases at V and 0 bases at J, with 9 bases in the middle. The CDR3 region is CATQGLNTEAFF. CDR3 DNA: TGTGCCACCCAGGGTTTGAACACTGAAGCTTTCTTT.

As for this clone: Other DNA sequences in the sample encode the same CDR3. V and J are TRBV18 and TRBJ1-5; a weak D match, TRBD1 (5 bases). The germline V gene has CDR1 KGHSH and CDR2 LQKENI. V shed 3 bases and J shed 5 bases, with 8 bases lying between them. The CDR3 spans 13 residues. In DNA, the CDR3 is TGTGCCAGCTCACCGGGAGGGGATCAGCCCCAGCATTTT. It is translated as CASSPGGDQPQHF.

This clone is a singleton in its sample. CDR3 in amino acids: CASSLAGVSGNTIYF. CDR3 nucleotides: TGTGCCAGCAGCTTAGCAGGGGTCTCTGGAAACACCATATATTTT. This rearrangement joins TRBV7-2 to TRBJ1-3; weak D call: TRBD1 (5 bases). CDR1 is SGHTA and CDR2 is FQGNSA in the germline V gene. The CDR3 totals 15 residues. V lost 0 bases to trimming and J lost 0 bases, with 6 bases between them. Full variable domain (outside the CDR3, taken from reference TRBV7-2 and TRBJ1-3): GAGVSQSPSNKVTEKGKDVELRCDPISGHTALYWYRQSLGQGLEFLIYFQGNSAPDKSGLPSDRFSAERTGGSVSTLTIQRTQQEDSAVYLCASSLAGVSGNTIYFGEGSWLTVV.